This T cell receptor beta chain was sequenced during a study of blood T cell repertoires in COVID-19. Background on the study: Specimens from acute and convalescent COVID-19 originated in the United States, Italy and Spain. From T cells, B-cell-depleted T cells, or PBMCs came the material, which was cDNA or gDNA.

Per the original methods: Estimates of nucleated cell counts were drawn from the amplification of reference gene primers. Produced via immunoSEQ multiplex PCR; TCRdb's table is partial and in-frame only. V and J calls and clone size are copied from that table; D and trimming were computed from the DNA. The sample has approximately 100,000 clones, around 89% seen once; the top ten hold 1.1%. Germline-derived CDR1 and CDR2 are KGHSH and LQKENI. The CDR3 is made up of 16 amino acids. V was trimmed by 0 bases and J by 2 bases, leaving 11 bases between them. The receptor was derived from a human donor in a cohort sampled during active COVID-19. The chain joins TRBV18 to TRBJ1-3; D uncertain. The sequencing input was peripheral blood. CDR3 DNA: TGTGCCAGCTCACCACCTGTTTCGACAACTGGAAACACCATATATTTT. It encodes CASSPPVSTTGNTIYF.